The 24 T cell receptor beta chains reported below all come from one sample, sequenced in a study of cytomegalovirus exposure and HLA in healthy donors. PCR involved 60 Vbeta and 13 Jbeta primers. Profiled with immunoSEQ multiplex PCR; TCRdb holds only in-frame clones, not every one. The sample lists around 150,000 clones, around four fifths occurring once. The sample comprised PBMCs. These receptors were collected from a man aged 18 to 29 in good health and CMV-seropositive.

The chain uses TRBV6-5 and TRBJ1-1; D is ambiguous. Germline V lookup: CDR1 MNHEY, CDR2 SVGAGI. The CDR3 is 12 amino acids. V was pared by 1 base and J by 7 bases, with 7 bases between. The CDR3 DNA sequence: TGTGCCAGCAGTTACTTGGGCAGTGAAGCTTTCTTT. Its translation is CASSYLGSEAFF.

CDR3 region: CASSKRETQYF. The CDR3 DNA sequence: TGTGCCAGTAGTAAGCGAGAGACCCAGTACTTC. The chain couples TRBV19 to TRBJ2-5; D uncertain. The CDR3 spans 11 residues. Germline V gene lookup returns CDR1 LNHDA and CDR2 SQIVND (reference sequence). V dropped 4 bases and J dropped 4 bases, with 4 bases sitting between them.

The chain couples TRBV27 to TRBJ1-5; D perhaps matches TRBD1 (5 bases). CDR1 and CDR2 (germline): MNHEY, SMNVEV (reference sequence). CDR3 length: 13 residues. The germline V and J ends were trimmed by 2 bases and 5 bases, with 7 bases remaining between them. The CDR3 region has the DNA TGTGCCAGCAGTTTAGGGGCCGATCAGCCCCAGCATTTT. It yields the protein CASSLGADQPQHF.

The V and J genes are TRBV2 and TRBJ2-2, with D maybe TRBD2 (6 bases). Trimming pared 9 bases from V and 4 bases from J, leaving 15 bases between. This CDR3 is built from 14 residues. Germline CDR1 SNHLY, CDR2 FYNNEI. Here the CDR3 DNA reads TGTGCCAGTTCCGGGGAGCGGGCCACCGGGGAGCTGTTTTTT. Protein product: CASSGERATGELFF.

The CDR3 loop reads CASSRSGTTGEKLFF. The CDR3 nucleotides read TGTGCCAGCAGCCGCTCCGGGACAACTGGGGAAAAACTGTTTTTT. The chain joins TRBV7-9 to TRBJ1-4, with TRBD1 as a possible D gene (6 bases). Germline values: CDR1 SEHNR, CDR2 FQNEAQ (reference sequence). V lost 5 bases to trimming and J lost 8 bases, with 18 bases between them. This CDR3 is 15 amino acids long. The whole variable domain, remainder taken from reference TRBV7-9 and TRBJ1-4, is DTGVSQNPRHKITKRGQNVTFRCDPISEHNRLYWYRQTLGQGPEFLTYFQNEAQLEKSRLLSDRFSAERPKGSFSTLEIQRTEQGDSAMYLCASSRSGTTGEKLFFGSGTQLSVL.

Only a few counts were recorded for this clone. The J gene is TRBJ1-2, the V gene TRBV28; 7 bases match TRBD1. The trim removed 5 bases at V and 1 base at J, leaving 7 bases unmatched. CDR1 is MDHEN, CDR2 SYDVKM, per germline. This CDR3 contains 15 residues. This chain's CDR3 is CASSPQGKFNYGYTF. The CDR3 nucleotides read TGTGCCAGCAGTCCACAGGGGAAGTTTAACTATGGCTACACCTTC.

The CDR3 region has the DNA TGTGCCAGTCGATCGGGGTATGTCTATGGCTACACCTTC. Translating it yields CASRSGYVYGYTF. The gene calls are TRBV7-2 and TRBJ1-2, with D unclear. Germline V lookup: CDR1 SGHTA, CDR2 FQGNSA. With 9 bases removed from V and 4 bases from J, the gap between germline ends came to 15 bases. CDR3 size: 13 residues.

This rearrangement joins TRBV13 to TRBJ1-1, with D tentatively TRBD1 (6 bases). V was cut by 4 bases and J by 6 bases, with 15 bases left in between. The CDR3 is made up of 14 amino acids. From germline, CDR1 is PRHDT and CDR2 FYEKMQ (reference sequence). CDR3: CASSSNRARAEAFF. The CDR3 nucleotides read TGTGCCAGCAGCTCCAACAGGGCTAGGGCTGAAGCTTTCTTT.

The J gene is TRBJ1-1, the V gene TRBV28, with D perhaps TRBD1 (6 bases). The CDR3 covers 13 residues. Germline V lookup: CDR1 MDHEN, CDR2 SYDVKM. Trimming removed 5 bases at V and 6 bases at J, with 13 bases between. The CDR3 coding sequence is TGTGCCAGCAGTAGCCCAGGGGTACCTGAAGCTTTCTTT. It specifies CASSSPGVPEAFF.

This clone showed up just once. This sequence joins TRBV11-2 and TRBJ2-7; TRBD2 might be the D (6 bases). Per germline, CDR1 SGHAT and CDR2 FQNNGV. The V end lost 1 base, the J end lost 2 bases, and 9 bases lay between the germline ends. There are 14 residues in the CDR3. CDR3 nucleotides: TGTGCCAGCAGCTTAGTGGGGGGAACCTACGAGCAGTACTTC. This sequence encodes CASSLVGGTYEQYF.

For this clone: One junction end does not reproduce the germline sequence, and a read error may be involved. The chain couples TRBV7-9 to TRBJ2-1; 13 bases agree with TRBD2. CDR1 is SEHNR and CDR2 is FQNEAQ in the germline V gene (reference sequence). The CDR3 covers 17 residues. The CDR3 sequence is CASSLTSGRKFYDEQFF. Written as DNA, the CDR3 is TGTGCCAGCAGCTTGACTAGCGGGAGGAAGTTCTACGATGAGCAGTTCTTC.

CDR3: CAISGKAGPLNNYEQYF. The CDR3 DNA sequence: TGTGCCATCAGTGGGAAGGCGGGTCCGCTAAATAACTACGAGCAGTACTTC. This rearrangement joins TRBV10-3 to TRBJ2-7, with a tentative D call TRBD2 (5 bases). Germline CDR1 is ENHRY and CDR2 is SYGVKD. Trimming took 4 bases from V and 3 from J, leaving 22 bases between them. This CDR3 comprises 17 residues.

The rearrangement uses TRBV19 and TRBJ2-2; D possibly corresponds to TRBD1 (6 bases). The CDR3 loop spans 12 amino acids. Trimming pared 10 bases from V and 6 bases from J, leaving 12 bases between. Germline CDR1 reads LNHDA; CDR2 reads SQIVND (reference sequence). CDR3 in DNA: TGTGCCATACTCACAGGGTCCGGGGAGCTGTTTTTT. Protein product: CAILTGSGELFF.

This clone has more than one count but fewer than ten. As DNA, the CDR3 is TGTGCCAGCAGCCGCCTGGACAGGGGAGGAGGAAACACCTTC. Translation gives CASSRLDRGGGNTF. The chain employs TRBV21-1 and TRBJ1-2; the listed D gene, TRBD1, was not tested against the DNA. TRBV21-1 is reported as a pseudogene. The CDR3 is 14 residues long.

The gene calls are TRBV7-6 and TRBJ2-3; a weak D match, TRBD2 (7 bases). V lost 0 bases and J lost 2, with 12 bases in between. The CDR3 spans 16 residues. The V gene's germline CDR1 is SGHVS and CDR2 FNYEAQ. CDR3 coding DNA: TGTGCCAGCAGCTTAGCCGTCGGGGGGCCCACAGATACGCAGTATTTT. Translating gives CASSLAVGGPTDTQYF.

The chain employs TRBV4-1 and TRBJ1-5; tentatively, D is TRBD1 (6 bases). Germline loops: CDR1 MGHRA, CDR2 YSYEKL. Between the trimmed V and J ends, which lost 1 base and 6 bases, there was a span of 7 bases. The CDR3 loop spans 13 amino acids. In DNA form, the CDR3 reads TGCGCCAGCAGCCAAGTAGGGGGTCAGCCCCAGCATTTT. It yields the protein CASSQVGGQPQHF.

Notes on this clone: As the CDR3 is not closed by the conserved phenylalanine or tryptophan, this likely results from a read error. No DNA is shown, since the ends of the CDR3 on it are uncertain; the CDR3 is the one TCRdb lists. This chain links TRBV21-1 with TRBJ1-6; TRBD1, as called in the table, went unchecked against the DNA. TRBV21-1 is labeled a pseudogene. A total of 15 residues make up the CDR3, ends included. The CDR3 region is CASSKEGTVNSPLHL.

The chain is built from TRBV5-1 and TRBJ1-5; D might be TRBD1 (6 bases). The germline V gene encodes CDR1 SGHRS and CDR2 YFSETQ. The CDR3 consists of 15 residues. Deletions cut 0 bases from V and 7 bases from J, with 14 bases between. CDR3 loop: CASSLVGGAGQPQHF. CDR3 DNA: TGCGCCAGCAGCTTGGTTGGGGGCGCCGGGCAGCCCCAGCATTTT.

The CDR3 loop is CASSQDEGAAKNIQYF. Written as DNA, the CDR3 is TGTGCCAGCAGCCAGGACGAGGGGGCGGCCAAAAACATTCAGTACTTC. V usage is TRBV4-2 and J usage is TRBJ2-4; 7 bases are shared with TRBD1. Trimming cost V 3 bases and J 1 base; bases outside gene matches: 6. The germline V gene encodes CDR1 LGHNA and CDR2 YNFKEQ. The CDR3 covers 16 residues.

This chain uses TRBV19 with TRBJ1-5; 7 bases fit TRBD1. The junction had 9 bases not matched to a gene; V was cut back by 7 bases and J by 0 bases. Per the germline V gene, CDR1 is LNHDA and CDR2 is SQIVND (reference sequence). The CDR3 has 16 amino acids. The CDR3 region has the DNA TGTGCCAGTAACCAAGGACAGGATTATAGCAATCAGCCCCAGCATTTT. Its translation is CASNQGQDYSNQPQHF.

The chain links TRBV9 to TRBJ2-1; D call uncertain. CDR3 length: 11 amino acids. Germline V gene lookup returns CDR1 SGDLS and CDR2 YYNGEE. V shed 4 bases and J shed 7 bases, with 6 bases lying between them. The CDR3 loop reads CASSSQNEQFF. CDR3 nucleotide sequence: TGTGCCAGCAGCTCACAAAATGAGCAGTTCTTC.

This chain joins TRBV19 and TRBJ2-2; no reliable D call. Per germline, CDR1 LNHDA and CDR2 SQIVND (reference sequence). V lost 10 bases to trimming and J lost 11 bases, with 14 bases between them. The CDR3 runs 11 residues. The CDR3 DNA reads as TGTGCCACCAGCAGGTTAGGAGAGCTGTTTTTT. It codes for CATSRLGELFF.

This sequence joins TRBV25-1 and TRBJ1-2, with D unclear. V shed 2 bases and J shed 8 bases, with 15 bases lying between them. Per germline, CDR1 MGHDK and CDR2 SYGVNS. This CDR3 is built from 14 residues. The CDR3 reads CASSEPNGLGGYTF. CDR3 nucleotides: TGTGCCAGCAGTGAACCCAACGGACTCGGGGGCTACACCTTC.

This clone was observed a handful of times. The rearrangement joins TRBV4-3 to TRBJ1-5; 7 positions match TRBD1. The CDR3 loop spans 15 amino acids. In germline, CDR1 is LGHNA, CDR2 YSLEER. Trimming removed 4 bases from V and 10 bases from J; junction bases left unmatched: 13. The DNA of the CDR3 is TGCGCCAGCAGCCTGGGTAAGGGGGCGGCCACCCCCCAGCATTTT. It codes for CASSLGKGAATPQHF.